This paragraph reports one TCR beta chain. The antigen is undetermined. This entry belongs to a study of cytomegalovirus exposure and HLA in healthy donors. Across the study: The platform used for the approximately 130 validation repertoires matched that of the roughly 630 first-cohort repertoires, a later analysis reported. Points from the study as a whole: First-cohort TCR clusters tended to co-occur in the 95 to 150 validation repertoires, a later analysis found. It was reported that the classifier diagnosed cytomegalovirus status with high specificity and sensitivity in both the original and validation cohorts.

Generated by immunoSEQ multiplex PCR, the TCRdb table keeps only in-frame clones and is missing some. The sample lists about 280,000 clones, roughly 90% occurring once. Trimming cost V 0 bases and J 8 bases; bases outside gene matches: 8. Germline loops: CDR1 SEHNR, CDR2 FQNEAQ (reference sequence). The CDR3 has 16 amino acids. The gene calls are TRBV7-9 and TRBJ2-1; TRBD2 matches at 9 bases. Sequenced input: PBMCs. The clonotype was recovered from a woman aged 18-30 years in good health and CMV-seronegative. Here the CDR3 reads CASSLALAGGFHEQFF. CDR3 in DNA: TGTGCCAGCAGCTTAGCGCTGGCGGGAGGGTTCCATGAGCAGTTCTTC.